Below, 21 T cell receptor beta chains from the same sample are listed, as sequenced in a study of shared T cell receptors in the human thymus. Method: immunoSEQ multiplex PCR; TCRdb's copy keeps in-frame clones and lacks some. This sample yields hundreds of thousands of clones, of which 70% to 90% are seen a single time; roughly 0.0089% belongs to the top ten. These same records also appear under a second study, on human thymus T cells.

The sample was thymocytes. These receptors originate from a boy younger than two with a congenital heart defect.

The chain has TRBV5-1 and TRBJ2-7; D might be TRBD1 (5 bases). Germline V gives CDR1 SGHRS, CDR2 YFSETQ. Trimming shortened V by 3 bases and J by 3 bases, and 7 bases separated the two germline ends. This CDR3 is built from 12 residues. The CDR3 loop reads CASSSQGYEQYF. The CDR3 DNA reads TGCGCCAGCAGCTCTCAGGGCTACGAGCAGTACTTC.

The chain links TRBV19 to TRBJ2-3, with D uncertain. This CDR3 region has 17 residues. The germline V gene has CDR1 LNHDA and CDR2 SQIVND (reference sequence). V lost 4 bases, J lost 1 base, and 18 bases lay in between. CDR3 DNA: TGTGCCAGTAGTACCGTCCCGACACAGAAGGGCACAGATACGCAGTATTTT. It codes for CASSTVPTQKGTDTQYF.

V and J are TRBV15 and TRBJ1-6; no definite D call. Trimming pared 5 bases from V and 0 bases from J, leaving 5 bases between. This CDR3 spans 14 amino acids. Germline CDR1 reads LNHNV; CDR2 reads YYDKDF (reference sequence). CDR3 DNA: TGTGCCACCAGCGGCCGCTCCTATAATTCACCCCTCCACTTT. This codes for CATSGRSYNSPLHF. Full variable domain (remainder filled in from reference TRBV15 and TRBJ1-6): DAMVIQNPRYQVTQFGKPVTLSCSQTLNHNVMYWYQQKSSQAPKLLFHYYDKDFNNEADTPDNFQSRRPNTSFCFLDIRSPGLGDTAMYLCATSGRSYNSPLHFGNGTRLTVT.

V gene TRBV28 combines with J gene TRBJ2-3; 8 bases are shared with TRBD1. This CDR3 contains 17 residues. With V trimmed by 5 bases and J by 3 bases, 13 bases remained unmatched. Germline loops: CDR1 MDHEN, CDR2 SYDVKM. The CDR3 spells CASSRSRTGRMTDTQYF. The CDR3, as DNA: TGTGCCAGCAGTCGCTCCCGGACAGGGAGGATGACAGATACGCAGTATTTT. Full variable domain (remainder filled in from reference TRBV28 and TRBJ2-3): DVKVTQSSRYLVKRTGEKVFLECVQDMDHENMFWYRQDPGLGLRLIYFSYDVKMKEKGDIPEGYSVSREKKERFSLILESASTNQTSMYLCASSRSRTGRMTDTQYFGPGTRLTVL.

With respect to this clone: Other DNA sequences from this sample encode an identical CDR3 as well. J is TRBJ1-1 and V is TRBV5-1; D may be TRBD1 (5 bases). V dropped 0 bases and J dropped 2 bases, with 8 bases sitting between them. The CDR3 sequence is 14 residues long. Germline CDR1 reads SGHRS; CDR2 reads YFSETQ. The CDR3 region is CASSLEQGNTEAFF. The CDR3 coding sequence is TGCGCCAGCAGCTTGGAGCAGGGCAACACTGAAGCTTTCTTT. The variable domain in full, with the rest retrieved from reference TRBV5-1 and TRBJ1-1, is KAGVTQTPRYLIKTRGQQVTLSCSPISGHRSVSWYQQTPGQGLQFLFEYFSETQRNKGNFPGRFSGRQFSNSRSEMNVSTLELGDSALYLCASSLEQGNTEAFFGQGTRLTVV.

The CDR3 DNA is TGCGCCAGCAGCTTGGAACTAACTGGCGATGAGCAGTTCTTC. Encoded protein: CASSLELTGDEQFF. This chain connects TRBV5-1 to TRBJ2-1; D gene unclear. Germline CDR1 is SGHRS and CDR2 is YFSETQ. Trimming pared 0 bases from V and 8 bases from J, leaving 12 bases between. There are 14 residues in the CDR3.

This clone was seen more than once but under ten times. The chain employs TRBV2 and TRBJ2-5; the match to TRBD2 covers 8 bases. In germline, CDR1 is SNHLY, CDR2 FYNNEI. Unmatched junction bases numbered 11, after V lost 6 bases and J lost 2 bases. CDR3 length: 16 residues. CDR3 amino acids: CASRAGGEPFQETQYF. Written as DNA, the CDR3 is TGTGCCAGCAGAGCCGGGGGGGAACCTTTTCAAGAGACCCAGTACTTC.

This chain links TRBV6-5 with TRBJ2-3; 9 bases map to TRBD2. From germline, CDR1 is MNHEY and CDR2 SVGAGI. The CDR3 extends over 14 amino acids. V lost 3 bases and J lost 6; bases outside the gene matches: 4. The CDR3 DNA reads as TGTGCCAGCAGTTATTATAGCGGGAGTGATACGCAGTATTTT. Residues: CASSYYSGSDTQYF.

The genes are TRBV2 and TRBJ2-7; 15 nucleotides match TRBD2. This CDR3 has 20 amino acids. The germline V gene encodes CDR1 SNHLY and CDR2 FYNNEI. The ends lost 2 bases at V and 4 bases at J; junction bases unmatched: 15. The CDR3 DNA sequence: TGTGCCAGCAGTGAAAAGTGGACTAGCGGGGGGGCGGGAAGTAGGTACGAGCAGTACTTC. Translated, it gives CASSEKWTSGGAGSRYEQYF.

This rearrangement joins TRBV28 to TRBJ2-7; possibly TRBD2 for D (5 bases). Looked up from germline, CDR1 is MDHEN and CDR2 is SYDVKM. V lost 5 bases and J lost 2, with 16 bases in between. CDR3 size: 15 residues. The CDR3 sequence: CASSPPEAATYEQYF. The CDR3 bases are TGTGCCAGCAGTCCCCCTGAAGCGGCCACCTACGAGCAGTACTTC.

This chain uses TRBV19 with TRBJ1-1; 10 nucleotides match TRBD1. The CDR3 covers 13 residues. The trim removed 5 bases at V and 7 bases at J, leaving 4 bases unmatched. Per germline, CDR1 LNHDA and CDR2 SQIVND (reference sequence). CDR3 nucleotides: TGTGCCAGTAGTCCCTGGACAGGGGGTGAAGCTTTCTTT. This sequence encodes CASSPWTGGEAFF.

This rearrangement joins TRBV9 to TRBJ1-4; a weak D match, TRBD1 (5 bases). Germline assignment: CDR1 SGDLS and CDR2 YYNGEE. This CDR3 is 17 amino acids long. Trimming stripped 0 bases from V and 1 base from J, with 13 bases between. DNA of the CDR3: TGTGCCAGCAGCGTAGCTACGGGGGGTGGAACTAATGAAAAACTGTTTTTT. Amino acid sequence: CASSVATGGGTNEKLFF.

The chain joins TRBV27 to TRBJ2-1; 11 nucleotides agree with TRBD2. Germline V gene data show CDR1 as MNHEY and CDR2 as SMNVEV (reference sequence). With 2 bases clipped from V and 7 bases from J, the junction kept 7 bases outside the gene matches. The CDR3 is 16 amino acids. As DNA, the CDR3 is TGTGCCAGCAGTTTACGAACTAGCGGGAGTGTTAATGAGCAGTTCTTC. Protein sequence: CASSLRTSGSVNEQFF.

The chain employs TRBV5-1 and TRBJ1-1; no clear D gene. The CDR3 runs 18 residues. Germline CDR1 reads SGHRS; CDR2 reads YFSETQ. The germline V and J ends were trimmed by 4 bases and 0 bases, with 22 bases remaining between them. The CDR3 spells CASSTLPAGEGMNTEAFF. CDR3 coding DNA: TGCGCCAGCAGCACCCTCCCGGCCGGGGAGGGAATGAACACTGAAGCTTTCTTT.

CDR3 region: CASRKDRGPYGYTF. In nucleotides, the CDR3 is TGTGCCAGTCGAAAGGACAGGGGCCCCTATGGCTACACCTTC. The chain carries TRBV28 and TRBJ1-2; 9 bases agree with TRBD1. V lost 9 bases, J lost 4 bases, and 9 bases stayed unmatched. CDR1 MDHEN and CDR2 SYDVKM come from the germline V gene. The CDR3 covers 14 residues.

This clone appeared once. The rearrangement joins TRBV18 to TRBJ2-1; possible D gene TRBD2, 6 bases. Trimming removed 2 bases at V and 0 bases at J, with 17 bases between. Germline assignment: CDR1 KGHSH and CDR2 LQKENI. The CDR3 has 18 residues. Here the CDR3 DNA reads TGTGCCAGCTCACCAAGTTTGGAGGGGAAGAGCTCCTACAATGAGCAGTTCTTC. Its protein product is CASSPSLEGKSSYNEQFF.

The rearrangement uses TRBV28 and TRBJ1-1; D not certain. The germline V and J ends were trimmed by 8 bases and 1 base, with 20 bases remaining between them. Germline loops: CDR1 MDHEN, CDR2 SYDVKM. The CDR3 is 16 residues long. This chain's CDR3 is CASGRGVLAWNTEAFF. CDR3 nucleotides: TGTGCCAGCGGACGGGGAGTCTTAGCCTGGAACACTGAAGCTTTCTTT.

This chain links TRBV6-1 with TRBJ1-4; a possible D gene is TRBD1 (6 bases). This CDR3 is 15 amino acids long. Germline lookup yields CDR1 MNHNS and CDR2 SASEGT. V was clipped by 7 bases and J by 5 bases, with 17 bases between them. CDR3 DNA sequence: TGTGCCAGCAAAGGGAAAGGACAGACAAATGAAAAACTGTTTTTT. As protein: CASKGKGQTNEKLFF.

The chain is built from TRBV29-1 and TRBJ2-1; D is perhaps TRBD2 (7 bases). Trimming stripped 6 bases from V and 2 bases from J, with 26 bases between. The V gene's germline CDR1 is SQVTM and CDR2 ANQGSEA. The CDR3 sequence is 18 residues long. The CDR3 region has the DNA TGCAGCGTAGTAACAGGGACTACTCGAGATCCTACCTACAATGAGCAGTTCTTC. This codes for CSVVTGTTRDPTYNEQFF.

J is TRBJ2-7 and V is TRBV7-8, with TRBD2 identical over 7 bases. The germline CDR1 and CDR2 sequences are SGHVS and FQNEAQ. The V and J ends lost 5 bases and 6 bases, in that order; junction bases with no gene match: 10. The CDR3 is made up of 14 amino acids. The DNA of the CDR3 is TGTGCCAGCAGCCCCCTAGGGCGGGAGCCCGAGCAGTACTTC. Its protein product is CASSPLGREPEQYF.

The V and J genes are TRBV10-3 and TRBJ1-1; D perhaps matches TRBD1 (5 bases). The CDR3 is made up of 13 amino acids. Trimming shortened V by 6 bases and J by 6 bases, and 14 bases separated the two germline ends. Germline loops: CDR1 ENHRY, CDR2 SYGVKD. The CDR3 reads CAIRGNGGAEAFF. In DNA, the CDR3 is TGTGCCATCAGGGGGAATGGAGGGGCTGAAGCTTTCTTT.